This T cell receptor beta chain was recorded in a study of Graves' ophthalmopathy and Graves' hyperthyroidism. TCR beta CDR3 amplification used RNA transcripts. After a first-round RT-PCR with HTBI primers, a second-round multiplex PCR was run. TCRdb reprocessed the multiplex PCR reads with MiXCR, giving one entry per CDR3 protein. The sample consists of roughly 500,000 distinct CDR3 sequences, approximately 14% of them appearing once. Germline lookup yields CDR1 MGHRA and CDR2 YSYEKL. V trimming: 0 bases; J trimming: 3 bases; junction bases outside the gene matches: 16. This CDR3 comprises 19 residues. This clonotype has only a few counts.

The V and J genes are TRBV4-1 and TRBJ2-7; TRBD2 matches 8 bases. The origin of this receptor is a woman aged 25-40 years with Graves' ophthalmopathy. The sequencing input was blood. The CDR3 DNA reads as TGCGCCAGCAGCCAAGATTCTTGGGACCGCCCGACTAGCGTCTACGAGCAGTACTTC. This sequence encodes CASSQDSWDRPTSVYEQYF.